This TCR beta chain was captured in a study of blood T cell repertoires in COVID-19. Turning to the study itself: PBMCs, B-cell-depleted T cells, or T cells provided the cDNA or gDNA that made up the material.

The count of this clone is one. Methods used by the authors: How many nucleated cells were present was estimated from reference gene primer amplification. Only in-frame clones appear in the TCRdb table, and some are missing; sequencing was by immunoSEQ multiplex PCR. D and trimming were read from the DNA, whereas the V and J calls and clone size are those reported in that table. The data contain 350,000 or so clones, around 90% of them singletons. V gave up 5 bases and J gave up 4 bases, with 24 bases separating them. Germline-derived CDR1 and CDR2 are SEHNR and FQNEAQ (reference sequence). This CDR3 has 17 amino acids.

Sequencing was carried out using peripheral blood. The sequence was collected from a man younger than 35 with active or convalescent COVID-19. The chain recombines TRBV7-9 with TRBJ2-7; TRBD2 might be the D (6 bases). As DNA, the CDR3 is TGTGCCAGCAGCCCCATGGGGCGGGACCCTCGAAGGTACGAGCAGTACTTC. As protein: CASSPMGRDPRRYEQYF.